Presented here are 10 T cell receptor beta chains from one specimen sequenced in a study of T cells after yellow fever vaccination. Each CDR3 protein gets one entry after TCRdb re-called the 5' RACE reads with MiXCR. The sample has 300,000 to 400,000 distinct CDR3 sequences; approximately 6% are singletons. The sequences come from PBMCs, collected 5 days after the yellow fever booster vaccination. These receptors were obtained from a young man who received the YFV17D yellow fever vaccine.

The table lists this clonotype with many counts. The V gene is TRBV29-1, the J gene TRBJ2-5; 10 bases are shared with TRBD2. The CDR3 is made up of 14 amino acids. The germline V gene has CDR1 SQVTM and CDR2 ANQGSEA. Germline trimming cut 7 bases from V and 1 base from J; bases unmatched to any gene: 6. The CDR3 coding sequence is TGCAGCGCCGTAGCGGGAGGTTTCCAAGAGACCCAGTACTTC. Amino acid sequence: CSAVAGGFQETQYF.

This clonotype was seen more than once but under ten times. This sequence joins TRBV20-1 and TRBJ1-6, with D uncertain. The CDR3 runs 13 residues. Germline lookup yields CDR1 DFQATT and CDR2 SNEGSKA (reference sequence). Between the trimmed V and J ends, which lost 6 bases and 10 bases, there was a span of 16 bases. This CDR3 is CSARRPDGSPLHF. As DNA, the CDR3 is TGCAGTGCCCGACGTCCGGACGGCTCACCCCTCCACTTT.

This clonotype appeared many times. CDR3 in amino acids: CASSLAAQATEAFF. The CDR3 nucleotides are TGTGCCAGCAGCTTAGCGGCTCAGGCGACTGAAGCTTTCTTT. The chain joins TRBV7-2 to TRBJ1-1, with unresolved D. Deletions cut 0 bases from V and 5 bases from J, with 10 bases between. Germline V gives CDR1 SGHTA, CDR2 FQGNSA. The CDR3 contains 14 residues. Combining the CDR3 with reference TRBV7-2 and TRBJ1-1 gives the whole variable domain GAGVSQSPSNKVTEKGKDVELRCDPISGHTALYWYRQSLGQGLEFLIYFQGNSAPDKSGLPSDRFSAERTGGSVSTLTIQRTQQEDSAVYLCASSLAAQATEAFFGQGTRLTVV.

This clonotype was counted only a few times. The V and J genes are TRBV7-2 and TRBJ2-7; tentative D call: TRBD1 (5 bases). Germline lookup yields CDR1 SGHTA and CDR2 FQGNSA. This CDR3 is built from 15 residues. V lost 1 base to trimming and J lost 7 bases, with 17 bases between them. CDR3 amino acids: CASSLESGFLWEQYF. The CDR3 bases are TGTGCCAGCAGCTTAGAATCAGGGTTTTTGTGGGAGCAGTACTTC.

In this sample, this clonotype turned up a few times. For the CDR3, the DNA is TGTGCCAGCGGGCGGACTAGCGAAGAGACCCAGTACTTC. It is translated as CASGRTSEETQYF. This sequence joins TRBV12-3 or TRBV12-4 and TRBJ2-5; 9 bases are a match to TRBD2. CDR3 size: 13 residues. The J segment lost 3 bases and the V segment lost 8 bases, leaving 4 bases of the junction unmatched.

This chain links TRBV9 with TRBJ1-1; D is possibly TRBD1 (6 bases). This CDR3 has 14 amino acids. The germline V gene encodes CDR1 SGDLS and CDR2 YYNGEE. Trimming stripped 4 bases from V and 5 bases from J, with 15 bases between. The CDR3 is CASSFTGGATEAFF. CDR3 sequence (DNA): TGTGCCAGCAGCTTCACGGGGGGCGCGACTGAAGCTTTCTTT.

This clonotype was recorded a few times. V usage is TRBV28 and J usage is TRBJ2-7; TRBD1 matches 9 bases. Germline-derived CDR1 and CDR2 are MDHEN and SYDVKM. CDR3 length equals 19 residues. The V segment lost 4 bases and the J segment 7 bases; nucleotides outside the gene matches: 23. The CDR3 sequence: CASSSFGATGGRRGWEQYF. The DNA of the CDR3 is TGTGCCAGCAGTTCCTTTGGGGCGACAGGGGGGCGCCGGGGTTGGGAGCAGTACTTC.

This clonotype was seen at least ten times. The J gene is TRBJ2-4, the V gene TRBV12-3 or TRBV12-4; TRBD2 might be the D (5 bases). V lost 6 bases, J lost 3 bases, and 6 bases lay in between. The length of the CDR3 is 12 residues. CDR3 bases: TGTGCCAGCAGGGGAGACAAAAACATTCAGTACTTC. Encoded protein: CASRGDKNIQYF.

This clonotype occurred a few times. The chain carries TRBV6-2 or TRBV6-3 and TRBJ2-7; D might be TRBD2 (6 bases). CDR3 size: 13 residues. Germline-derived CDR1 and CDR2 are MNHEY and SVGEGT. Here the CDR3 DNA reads TGTGCACTCGCGGCGGGACTGGACTACGAGCAGTACTTC. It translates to CALAAGLDYEQYF.

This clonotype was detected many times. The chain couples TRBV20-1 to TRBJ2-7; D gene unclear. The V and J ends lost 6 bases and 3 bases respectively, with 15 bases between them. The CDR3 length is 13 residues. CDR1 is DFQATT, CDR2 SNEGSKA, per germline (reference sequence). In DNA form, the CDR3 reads TGCAGTGCCCCGGCAATCGATCGCTACGAGCAGTACTTC. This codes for CSAPAIDRYEQYF.